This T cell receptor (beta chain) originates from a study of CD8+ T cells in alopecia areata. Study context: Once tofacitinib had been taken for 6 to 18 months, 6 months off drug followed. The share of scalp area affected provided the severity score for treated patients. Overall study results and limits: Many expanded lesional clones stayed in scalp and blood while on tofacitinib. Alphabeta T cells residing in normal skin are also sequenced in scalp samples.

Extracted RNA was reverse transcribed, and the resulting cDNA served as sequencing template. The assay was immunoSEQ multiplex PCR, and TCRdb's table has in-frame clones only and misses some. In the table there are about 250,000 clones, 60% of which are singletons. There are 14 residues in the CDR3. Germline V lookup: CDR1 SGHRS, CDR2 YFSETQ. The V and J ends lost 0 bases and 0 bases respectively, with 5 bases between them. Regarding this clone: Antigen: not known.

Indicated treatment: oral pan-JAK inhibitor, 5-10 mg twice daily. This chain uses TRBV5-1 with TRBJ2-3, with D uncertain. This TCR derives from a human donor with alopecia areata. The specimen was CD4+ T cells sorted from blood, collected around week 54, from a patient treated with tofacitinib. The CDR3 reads CASSLVDSTDTQYF. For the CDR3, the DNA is TGCGCCAGCAGCTTGGTTGACAGCACAGATACGCAGTATTTT. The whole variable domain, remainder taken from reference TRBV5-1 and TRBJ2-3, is KAGVTQTPRYLIKTRGQQVTLSCSPISGHRSVSWYQQTPGQGLQFLFEYFSETQRNKGNFPGRFSGRQFSNSRSEMNVSTLELGDSALYLCASSLVDSTDTQYFGPGTRLTVL.